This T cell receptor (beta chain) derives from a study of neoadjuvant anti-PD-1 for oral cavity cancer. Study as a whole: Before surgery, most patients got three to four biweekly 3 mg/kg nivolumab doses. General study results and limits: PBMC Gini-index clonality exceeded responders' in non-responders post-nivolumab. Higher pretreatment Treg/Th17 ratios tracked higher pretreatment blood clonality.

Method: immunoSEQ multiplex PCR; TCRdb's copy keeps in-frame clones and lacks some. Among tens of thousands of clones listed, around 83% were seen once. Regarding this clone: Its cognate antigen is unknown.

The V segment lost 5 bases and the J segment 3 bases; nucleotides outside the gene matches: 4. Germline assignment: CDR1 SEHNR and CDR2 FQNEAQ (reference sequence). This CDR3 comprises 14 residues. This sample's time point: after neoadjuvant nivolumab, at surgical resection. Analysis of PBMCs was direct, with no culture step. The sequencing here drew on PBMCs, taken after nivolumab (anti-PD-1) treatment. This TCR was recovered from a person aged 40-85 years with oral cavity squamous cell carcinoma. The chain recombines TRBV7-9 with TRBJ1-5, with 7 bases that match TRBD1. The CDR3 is CASSPGQFNQPQHF. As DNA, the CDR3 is TGTGCCAGCAGCCCGGGACAGTTCAATCAGCCCCAGCATTTT.